The 2 T cell receptor beta chains in this list originate from one sample, sequenced in a study of CD4 T cells in relation to SARS-CoV-2 and coronaviruses. Unexposed donor CD4+ T cells date from about 2011-2018, before the COVID-19 pandemic. CD4+ T cells were isolated from the cells after 10 days of culture. No antigen has been identified for these receptors. Some clones are missing from TCRdb's copy, which holds only in-frame ones; the method was immunoSEQ multiplex PCR. The repertoire holds more than 20,000 clones, with 75% as singletons. Sequenced material: CD4+ T cells from PBMCs, cultured in vitro. These receptors originate from a human donor in good health.

This chain connects TRBV20-1 to TRBJ2-3, with 12 nucleotides matching TRBD2. V shed 3 bases, J shed 9 bases, and the junction held 7 bases outside the gene matches. Per germline, CDR1 DFQATT and CDR2 SNEGSKA (reference sequence). The CDR3 runs 14 residues. In DNA, the CDR3 is TGCAGTGCTAGTCGGACTAGCGGGGTATTAACGCAGTATTTT. This encodes CSASRTSGVLTQYF.

This chain connects TRBV7-9 to TRBJ1-2; TRBD1 agrees at 7 bases. The J segment lost 6 bases and the V segment lost 4 bases, leaving 2 bases of the junction unmatched. The CDR3 runs 12 residues. The V gene's germline CDR1 is SEHNR and CDR2 FQNEAQ (reference sequence). The CDR3 DNA reads TGTGCCAGCAGCTCAGGGGGGGATGGCTACACCTTC. Its translation is CASSSGGDGYTF.